These 17 T cell receptor beta chains came from one sample sequenced in a study of beta chain features in type 1 diabetes (dated by TCRdb to 2016 to 2019). Points the paper makes about the study in general: In all four CD4+ subsets, TCRB CDR3 length was moderately but significantly shorter in type 1 diabetes patients.

Their target antigens are unknown. Libraries were made using the immunoSEQ multiplex PCR assay. The High Capacity cDNA Reverse Transcription Kit was used to reverse transcribe all of the isolated RNA, meaning that expressed TCRB transcripts were what got sequenced. TCRdb holds this immuneACCESS table with in-frame rearrangements only. Some clones are missing; in checked studies, unresolved V genes explain under half, and the rest has no known cause. The sample records around 250,000 clones, 20% to 25% of which are singletons. The top ten clones comprise roughly 0.013% of the sample. The sample was naive CD4+ T cells from blood. The cell subset or site label, read with the paper, signifies: true naive CD4+ T cells. The receptor set was obtained from a woman younger than 45 with type 1 diabetes.

This clone was seen a handful of times. The V and J genes are TRBV30 and TRBJ1-5; TRBD1 might be the D (6 bases). The CDR3 contains 16 residues. Trimming stripped 4 bases from V and 0 bases from J, with 16 bases between. Germline V gene lookup returns CDR1 GTSNPN and CDR2 SVGIG (reference sequence). CDR3 DNA: TGTGCCTGGAATGACGGACAGCCCGATAGCAATCAGCCCCAGCATTTT. This encodes CAWNDGQPDSNQPQHF.

This chain joins TRBV30 and TRBJ1-3; TRBD1 is a possible D gene (6 bases). Germline-derived CDR1 and CDR2 are GTSNPN and SVGIG (reference sequence). The germline V and J ends were trimmed by 6 bases and 2 bases, with 17 bases remaining between them. The CDR3 contains 15 residues. The CDR3 DNA sequence: TGTGCCTGCCCCCGAGGGGGGGGAGCTGGAAACACCATATATTTT. Its translation: CACPRGGGAGNTIYF.

This clone turned up a few times. This chain connects TRBV30 to TRBJ2-5; TRBD1 matches 8 bases. Germline V lookup: CDR1 GTSNPN, CDR2 SVGIG (reference sequence). The CDR3 covers 14 residues. V was pared by 3 bases and J by 0 bases, with 3 bases of the junction left unmatched. The CDR3, as DNA: TGTGCCTGGAGCCCGGGACAGGACCAAGAGACCCAGTACTTC. Residues: CAWSPGQDQETQYF.

This clone was detected a few times. The genes are TRBV5-4 and TRBJ2-3, with D tentatively TRBD2 (6 bases). Germline CDR1 and CDR2: SGHNT and YYREEE (reference sequence). Trimming took 0 bases from V and 0 from J, leaving 11 bases between them. The CDR3 covers 16 residues. This CDR3 is CASSLAGLASTDTQYF. The CDR3 DNA follows: TGTGCCAGCAGCTTGGCTGGCCTAGCGAGCACAGATACGCAGTATTTT.

The V call is TRBV5-6, the J call TRBJ2-7, with a tentative D call TRBD1 (6 bases). CDR1 SGHDT and CDR2 YYEEEE come from the germline V gene. V was clipped by 4 bases and J by 4 bases, with 15 bases between them. The CDR3 has 14 residues. CDR3: CASSPTGKGYEQYF. In DNA form, the CDR3 reads TGTGCCAGCAGCCCAACAGGGAAAGGGTACGAGCAGTACTTC. Full variable domain (outside the CDR3, taken from reference TRBV5-6 and TRBJ2-7): DAGVTQSPTHLIKTRGQQVTLRCSPKSGHDTVSWYQQALGQGPQFIFQYYEEEERQRGNFPDRFSGHQFPNYSSELNVNALLLGDSALYLCASSPTGKGYEQYFGPGTRLTVT.

This chain uses TRBV27 with TRBJ2-2; no clear D gene. Germline lookup yields CDR1 MNHEY and CDR2 SMNVEV (reference sequence). This CDR3 is built from 12 residues. V was shortened by 5 bases and J by 2 bases, with 3 bases between the two germline ends. The CDR3 reads CASSPNTGELFF. CDR3 DNA: TGTGCCAGCAGTCCTAACACCGGGGAGCTGTTTTTT.

This clone was counted only a few times. This chain connects TRBV27 to TRBJ1-2; a possible D gene is TRBD1 (6 bases). Germline V gene lookup returns CDR1 MNHEY and CDR2 SMNVEV (reference sequence). Trimming took off 5 bases at V and 2 bases at J, with 18 bases between the two ends. The CDR3 is 16 residues long. The CDR3 bases are TGTGCCAGCAGTCTACGACGGGACACCGAGAACTATGGCTACACCTTC. Translating gives CASSLRRDTENYGYTF.

This rearrangement joins TRBV9 to TRBJ1-1, with 8 bases that match TRBD1. The CDR3 runs to 12 residues. CDR1 and CDR2 (germline): SGDLS, YYNGEE. V trimming: 4 bases; J trimming: 11 bases; junction bases outside the gene matches: 7. DNA of the CDR3: TGTGCCAGCAGCCGGGACAGGATGGGGGCTTTCTTT. Translated, it gives CASSRDRMGAFF.

This clone has only one observation. This chain links TRBV30 with TRBJ1-1; a weak D match, TRBD1 (6 bases). CDR1 GTSNPN and CDR2 SVGIG come from the germline V gene (reference sequence). V lost 4 bases to trimming and J lost 1 base, with 16 bases between them. CDR3 length equals 15 residues. CDR3 coding DNA: TGTGCCTGGACCCGTATGGGGGCGTCGAACACTGAAGCTTTCTTT. Its translation: CAWTRMGASNTEAFF.

This clone has a handful of counts. The chain employs TRBV15 and TRBJ2-1; D not certain. The CDR3 totals 15 residues. V was cut by 0 bases and J by 0 bases, with 6 bases left in between. CDR1 is LNHNV and CDR2 is YYDKDF in the germline V gene (reference sequence). The CDR3 DNA follows: TGTGCCACCAGCAGAGACCCCCTCTCCTACAATGAGCAGTTCTTC. This translates into CATSRDPLSYNEQFF.

The rearrangement uses TRBV29-1 and TRBJ2-1, with TRBD1 matching 7 bases. The germline V gene has CDR1 SQVTM and CDR2 ANQGSEA. The V segment lost 4 bases and the J segment 2 bases; nucleotides outside the gene matches: 2. The CDR3 spans 13 residues. This CDR3 is CSVVGTAYNEQFF. The CDR3 nucleotides read TGCAGCGTTGTAGGGACAGCCTACAATGAGCAGTTCTTC.

Of note for this clone: The junction and the germline gene differ at one end; a read error may be behind it. V and J are TRBV7-9 and TRBJ1-2, with 8 bases identical to TRBD1. Germline CDR1 and CDR2: SEHNR and FQNEAQ (reference sequence). CDR3 length: 12 residues. CDR3 region: CASSSGGYRYTF. In DNA, the CDR3 is TGTGCCAGCAGCTCAGGGGGCTATCGCTACACCTTC. Using reference TRBV7-9 and TRBJ1-2 for the parts outside the CDR3, the full variable domain is DTGVSQNPRHKITKRGQNVTFRCDPISEHNRLYWYRQTLGQGPEFLTYFQNEAQLEKSRLLSDRFSAERPKGSFSTLEIQRTEQGDSAMYLCASSSGGYRYTFGSGTRLTVV.

This clone was picked up a small number of times. V usage is TRBV5-6 and J usage is TRBJ2-7, with a weak D call TRBD1 (6 bases). Per the germline V gene, CDR1 is SGHDT and CDR2 is YYEEEE. This CDR3 comprises 12 residues. With 4 bases removed from V and 4 bases from J, the gap between germline ends came to 9 bases. The CDR3 loop is CASSQDRYEQYF. Written as DNA, the CDR3 is TGTGCCAGCAGCCAGGACAGATACGAGCAGTACTTC.

The rearrangement links TRBV5-1 to TRBJ2-3; D gene unclear. From germline, CDR1 is SGHRS and CDR2 YFSETQ. This CDR3 has 12 amino acids. V lost 0 bases and J lost 6, with 5 bases in between. CDR3 in amino acids: CASSLDQDTQYF. For the CDR3, the DNA is TGCGCCAGCAGCTTGGACCAGGATACGCAGTATTTT.

This clone has just a few counts. The junction shows a germline mismatch at one end, possibly a read error. The J gene is TRBJ2-1, the V gene TRBV19; 9 bases are a match to TRBD2. Germline V lookup: CDR1 LNHDA, CDR2 SQIVND (reference sequence). This CDR3 is built from 11 residues. The CDR3 spells CASSSGRASVF. DNA of the CDR3: TGTGCCAGTAGTAGCGGGAGGGCCTCTGTCTTC.

This clone was seen only a few times. The gene calls are TRBV20-1 and TRBJ1-5, with D uncertain. V gave up 6 bases and J gave up 10 bases, with 10 bases separating them. The germline V gene encodes CDR1 DFQATT and CDR2 SNEGSKA (reference sequence). The CDR3 has 10 residues. The chain's CDR3 is CSAQQPPQHF. The DNA for the CDR3 is TGCAGTGCCCAACAGCCCCCCCAGCATTTT.

This clone was detected a few times. The chain employs TRBV30 and TRBJ2-7; tentative D call: TRBD1 (5 bases). CDR1 and CDR2 from the germline V gene are GTSNPN and SVGIG (reference sequence). CDR3 size: 13 residues. V lost 4 bases, J lost 3 bases, and 13 bases lay in between. CDR3 nucleotides: TGTGCCTGGACAGGGCAGAGTATCTACGAGCAGTACTTC. Its translation: CAWTGQSIYEQYF.